Listed below are T cell receptor beta chains from one sample, sequenced in a study of beta chain features in type 1 diabetes. Profiled with immunoSEQ multiplex PCR; TCRdb holds only in-frame clones, not every one. Found here are almost 350,000 clones, 6.5% to 10% of them singletons; the top ten hold less than 0.45%. The specimen was central memory CD4+ T cells from blood. The receptors here all came from a young woman in good health. The CDR3 runs from the conserved cysteine through the conserved F or W. Each record gives: D gene, clone size, V gene, J gene, CDR3 DNA, CDR3 protein. The D gene is left open where the match is weak. Only some rows state a clone size, as once, few, many or a class for expanded clones.

-	once	TRBV7-9	TRBJ1-2	TGTGCCAGCAGCTTAGATGCCGGCAACTATGGCTACACCTTC	CASSLDAGNYGYTF
-	few	TRBV4-2	TRBJ2-7	TGTGCCAGCAGCCAAGTACCGCTCGACGAGCAGTACTTC	CASSQVPLDEQYF
-	few	TRBV7-2	TRBJ2-5	TGTGCCAGCAGCTCGCCTCAGAATTACGAGACCCAGTACTTC	CASSSPQNYETQYF
-	-	TRBV19	TRBJ2-1	TGTGCCAGTAGTATCAGCCGCGGCAATGAGCAGTTCTTC	CASSISRGNEQFF
-	few	TRBV7-9	TRBJ2-2	TGTGCCAGCAGCTTCGACACCGGGGAGCTGTTTTTT	CASSFDTGELFF
-	few	TRBV4-1	TRBJ2-4	TGCGCCAGCAGCCCGCAGGGAAAGGGGGCCAAAAACATTCAGTACTTC	CASSPQGKGAKNIQYF
TRBD1	many	TRBV6-6	TRBJ2-7	TGTGCCAGCAGTCGATACCTCGACAGGGTCGACGAGCAGTACTTC	CASSRYLDRVDEQYF
-	-	TRBV7-2	TRBJ2-6	TGTGCCAGCAGCTTGTTAGGGACAATCGTGAACTCTGGGGCCAACGTCCTGACTTTC	CASSLLGTIVNSGANVLTF
-	few	TRBV18	TRBJ2-3	TGTGCCAGCTCACCACAACACGGGAGCACAGATACGCAGTATTTT	CASSPQHGSTDTQYF
TRBD1	few	TRBV19	TRBJ1-4	TGTGCCAGTACCCGGCGGACAGGGGGAAATGAAAAACTGTTTTTT	CASTRRTGGNEKLFF
TRBD1	-	TRBV6-6	TRBJ1-2	TGTGCCAGCAGTGGTCCTGGGACAGCTGGCACCTTC	CASSGPGTAGTF
-	few	TRBV5-4	TRBJ2-5	TGTGCCAGCAGCTTGGACAGGAATTATCAAGAGACCCAGTACTTC	CASSLDRNYQETQYF
TRBD1	-	TRBV15	TRBJ2-5	TGTGCCACCAGCACCCGACAGGGGCAGACCCAGTACTTC	CATSTRQGQTQYF
-	-	TRBV2	TRBJ2-5	TGTGCCAGCACCCAGGGTGCAGGAGAGACCCAGTACTTC	CASTQGAGETQYF
TRBD1	few	TRBV11-2	TRBJ2-2	TGTGCCAGCACCCCCCGGGGGACAGGGGCCGGGGAGCTGTTTTTT	CASTPRGTGAGELFF
-	-	TRBV15	TRBJ2-7	TGTGCCACCAGCAGACAGGGGATCTACGAGCAGTACTTC	CATSRQGIYEQYF
TRBD1	-	TRBV27	TRBJ2-5	TGTGCCAGCACTGGACAGGGAAAGACCCAGTACTTC	CASTGQGKTQYF
-	few	TRBV27	TRBJ1-2	TGTGCCAGCAGTTCTCAATATTATCGTGGCTACACCTTC	CASSSQYYRGYTF
-	-	TRBV6-5	TRBJ1-1	TGTGCCAGCAGTTACGGGGCAGGGAACCGTGAAGCTTTCTTT	CASSYGAGNREAFF
-	many	TRBV7-9	TRBJ2-1	TGTGCCAGCAGCTTCTTTGGGGGAATGGGTGAGCAGTTCTTC	CASSFFGGMGEQFF
TRBD1	-	TRBV19	TRBJ1-5	TGTGCCAGTAGTATACTATCCGGGACAGGGGGCGATCAGCCCCAGCATTTT	CASSILSGTGGDQPQHF
-	few	TRBV7-2	TRBJ2-1	TGTGCCAGCAGCGAGTCTAGGCCTTCCTACAATGAGCAGTTCTTC	CASSESRPSYNEQFF
TRBD2	-	TRBV5-4	TRBJ2-1	TGTGCCAGCAGCTTGAAGATAGCGGGAGGGGGCTTGCTCTTC	CASSLKIAGGGLLF